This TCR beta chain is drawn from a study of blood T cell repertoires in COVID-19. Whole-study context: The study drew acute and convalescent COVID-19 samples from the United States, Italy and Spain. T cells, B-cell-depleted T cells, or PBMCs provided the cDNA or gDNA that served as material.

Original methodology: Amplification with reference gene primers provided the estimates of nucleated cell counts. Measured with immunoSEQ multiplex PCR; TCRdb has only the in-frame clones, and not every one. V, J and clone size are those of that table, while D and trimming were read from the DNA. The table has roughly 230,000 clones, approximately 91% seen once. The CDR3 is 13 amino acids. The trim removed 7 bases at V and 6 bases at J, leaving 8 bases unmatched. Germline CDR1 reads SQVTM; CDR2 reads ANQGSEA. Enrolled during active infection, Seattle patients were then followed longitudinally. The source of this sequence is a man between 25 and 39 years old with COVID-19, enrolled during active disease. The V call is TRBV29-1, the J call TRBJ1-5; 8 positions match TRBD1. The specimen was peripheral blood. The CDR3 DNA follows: TGCAGCGCCGAGACAGGGGAGGGTCAGCCCCAGCATTTT. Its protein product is CSAETGEGQPQHF.